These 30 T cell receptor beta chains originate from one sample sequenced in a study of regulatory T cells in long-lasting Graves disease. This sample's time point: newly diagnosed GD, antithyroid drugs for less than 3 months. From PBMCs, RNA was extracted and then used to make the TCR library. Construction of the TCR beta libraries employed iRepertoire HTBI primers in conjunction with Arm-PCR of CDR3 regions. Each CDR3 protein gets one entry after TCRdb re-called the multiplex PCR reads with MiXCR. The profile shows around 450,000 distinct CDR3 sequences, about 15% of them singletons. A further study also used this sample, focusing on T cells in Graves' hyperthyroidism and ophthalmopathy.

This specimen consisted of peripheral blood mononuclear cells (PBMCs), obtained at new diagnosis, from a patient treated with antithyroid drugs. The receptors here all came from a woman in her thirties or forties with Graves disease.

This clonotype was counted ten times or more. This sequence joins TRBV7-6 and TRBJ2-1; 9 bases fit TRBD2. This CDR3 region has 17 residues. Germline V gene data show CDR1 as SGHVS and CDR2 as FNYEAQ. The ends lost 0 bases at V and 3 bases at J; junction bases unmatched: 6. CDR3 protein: CASSLAAIAGDYNEQFF. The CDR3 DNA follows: TGTGCCAGCAGCTTAGCGGCGATAGCGGGAGACTACAATGAGCAGTTCTTC.

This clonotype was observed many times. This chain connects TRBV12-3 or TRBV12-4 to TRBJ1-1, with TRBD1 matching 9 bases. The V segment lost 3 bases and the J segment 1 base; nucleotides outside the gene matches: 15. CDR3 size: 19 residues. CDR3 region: CASSFYPEFPGQGNTEAFF. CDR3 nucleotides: TGTGCCAGCAGTTTTTACCCTGAGTTCCCGGGACAGGGGAACACTGAAGCTTTCTTT.

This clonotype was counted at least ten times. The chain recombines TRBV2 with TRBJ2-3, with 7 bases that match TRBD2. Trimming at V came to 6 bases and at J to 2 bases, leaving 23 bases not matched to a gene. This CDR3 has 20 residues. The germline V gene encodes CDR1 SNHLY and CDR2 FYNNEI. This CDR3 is CASRPGPPTLAASITDTQYF. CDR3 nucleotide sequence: TGTGCCAGCAGGCCCGGGCCCCCTACTCTAGCGGCCTCAATCACAGATACGCAGTATTTT.

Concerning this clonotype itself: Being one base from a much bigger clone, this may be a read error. The CDR3 nucleotides read TGTGCCAGCAGTACAGGGACAGGGCGAGGACAAGAGACCCAGTACTTC. It codes for CASSTGTGRGQETQYF. J is TRBJ2-5 and V is TRBV6-1; 9 bases align to TRBD1. The ends lost 5 bases at V and 2 bases at J; junction bases unmatched: 9. Germline lookup yields CDR1 MNHNS and CDR2 SASEGT. This CDR3 comprises 16 residues.

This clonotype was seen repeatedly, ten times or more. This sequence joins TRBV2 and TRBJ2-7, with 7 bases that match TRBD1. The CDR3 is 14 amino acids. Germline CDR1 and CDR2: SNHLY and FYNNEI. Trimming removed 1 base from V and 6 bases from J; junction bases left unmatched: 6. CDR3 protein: CASSEVGQVFEQYF. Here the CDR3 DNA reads TGTGCCAGCAGTGAAGTTGGACAGGTTTTCGAGCAGTACTTC. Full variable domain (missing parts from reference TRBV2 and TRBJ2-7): EPEVTQTPSHQVTQMGQEVILRCVPISNHLYFYWYRQILGQKVEFLVSFYNNEISEKSEIFDDQFSVERPDGSNFTLKIRSTKLEDSAMYFCASSEVGQVFEQYFGPGTRLTVT.

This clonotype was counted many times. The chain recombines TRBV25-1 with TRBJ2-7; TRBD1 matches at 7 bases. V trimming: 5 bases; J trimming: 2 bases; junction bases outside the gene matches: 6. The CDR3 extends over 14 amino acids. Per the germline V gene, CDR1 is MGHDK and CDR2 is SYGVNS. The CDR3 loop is CASSQTGLTYEQYF. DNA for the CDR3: TGTGCCAGCAGTCAGACAGGGCTAACCTACGAGCAGTACTTC.

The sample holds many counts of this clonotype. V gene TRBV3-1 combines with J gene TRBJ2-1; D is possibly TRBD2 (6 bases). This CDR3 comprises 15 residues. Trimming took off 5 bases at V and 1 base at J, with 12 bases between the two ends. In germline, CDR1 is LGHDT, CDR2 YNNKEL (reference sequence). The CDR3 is CASSETRGSYNEQFF. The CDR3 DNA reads TGTGCCAGCAGCGAGACTAGGGGATCCTACAATGAGCAGTTCTTC.

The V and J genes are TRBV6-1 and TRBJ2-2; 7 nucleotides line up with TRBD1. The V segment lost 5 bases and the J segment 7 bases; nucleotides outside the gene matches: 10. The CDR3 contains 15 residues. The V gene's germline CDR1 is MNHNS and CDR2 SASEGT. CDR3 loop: CASSPKQGLSGELFF. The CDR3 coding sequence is TGTGCCAGCAGTCCAAAACAGGGGCTTAGCGGGGAGCTGTTTTTT.

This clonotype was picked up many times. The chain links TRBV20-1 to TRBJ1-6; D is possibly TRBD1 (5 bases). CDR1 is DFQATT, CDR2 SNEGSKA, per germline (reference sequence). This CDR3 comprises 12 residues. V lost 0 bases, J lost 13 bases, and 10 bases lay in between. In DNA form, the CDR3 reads TGCAGTGCTAGAGATGGGGGGGATCCCCTCCACTTT. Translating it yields CSARDGGDPLHF.

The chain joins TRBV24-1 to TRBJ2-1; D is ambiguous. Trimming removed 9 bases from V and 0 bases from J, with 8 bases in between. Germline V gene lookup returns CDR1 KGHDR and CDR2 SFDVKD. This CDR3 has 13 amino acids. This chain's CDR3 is CATQGNSYNEQFF. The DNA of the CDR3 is TGTGCCACCCAAGGTAACTCCTACAATGAGCAGTTCTTC.

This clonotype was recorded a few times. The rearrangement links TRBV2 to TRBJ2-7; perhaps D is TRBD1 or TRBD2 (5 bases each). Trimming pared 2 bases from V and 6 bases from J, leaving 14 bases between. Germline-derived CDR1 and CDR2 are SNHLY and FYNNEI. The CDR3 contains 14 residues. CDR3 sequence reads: CASSEIGTGIEQYF. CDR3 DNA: TGTGCCAGCAGTGAAATTGGGACGGGGATCGAGCAGTACTTC.

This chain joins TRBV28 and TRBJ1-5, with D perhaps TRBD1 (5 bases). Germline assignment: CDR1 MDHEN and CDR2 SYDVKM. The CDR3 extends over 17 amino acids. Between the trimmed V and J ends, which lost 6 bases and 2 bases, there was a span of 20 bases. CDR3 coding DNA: TGTGCCAGCAGGCCCGGGACCTACGACCGGGGCAATCAGCCCCAGCATTTT. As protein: CASRPGTYDRGNQPQHF.

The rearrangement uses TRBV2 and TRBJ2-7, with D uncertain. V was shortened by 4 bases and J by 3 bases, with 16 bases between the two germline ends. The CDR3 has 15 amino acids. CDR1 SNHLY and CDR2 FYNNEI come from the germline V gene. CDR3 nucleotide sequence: TGTGCCAGCAGTGCGCCAGATCTTGGGGTCTACGAGCAGTACTTC. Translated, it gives CASSAPDLGVYEQYF.

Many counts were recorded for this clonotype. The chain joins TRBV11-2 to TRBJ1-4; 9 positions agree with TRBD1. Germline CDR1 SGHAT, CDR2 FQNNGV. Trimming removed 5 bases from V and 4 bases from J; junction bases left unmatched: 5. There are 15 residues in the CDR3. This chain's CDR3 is CASSPPGQGNEKLFF. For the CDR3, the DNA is TGTGCCAGCAGCCCTCCGGGACAGGGTAATGAAAAACTGTTTTTT. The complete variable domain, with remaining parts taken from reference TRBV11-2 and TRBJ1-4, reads EAGVAQSPRYKIIEKRQSVAFWCNPISGHATLYWYQQILGQGPKLLIQFQNNGVVDDSQLPKDRFSAERLKGVDSTLKIQPAKLEDSAVYLCASSPPGQGNEKLFFGSGTQLSVL.

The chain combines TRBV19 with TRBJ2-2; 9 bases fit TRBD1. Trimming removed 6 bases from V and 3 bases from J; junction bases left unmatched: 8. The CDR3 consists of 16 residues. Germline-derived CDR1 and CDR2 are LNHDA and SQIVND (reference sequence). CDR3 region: CASSPTGTGYTGELFF. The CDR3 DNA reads TGTGCCAGTAGCCCCACCGGGACAGGGTACACCGGGGAGCTGTTTTTT.

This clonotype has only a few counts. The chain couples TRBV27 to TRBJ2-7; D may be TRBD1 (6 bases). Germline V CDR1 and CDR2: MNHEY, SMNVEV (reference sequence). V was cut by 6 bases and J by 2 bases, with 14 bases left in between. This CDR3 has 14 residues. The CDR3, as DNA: TGTGCCAGCAGCCGTAACAGGGACCCCTACGAGCAGTACTTC. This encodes CASSRNRDPYEQYF.

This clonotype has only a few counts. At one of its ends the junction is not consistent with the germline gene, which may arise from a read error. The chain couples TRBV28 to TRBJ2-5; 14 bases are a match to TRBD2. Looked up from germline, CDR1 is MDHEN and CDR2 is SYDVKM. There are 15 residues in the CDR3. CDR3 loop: CASSRLAGGVETRYF. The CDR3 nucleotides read TGTGCCAGCAGTCGACTAGCGGGAGGGGTGGAGACCCGGTACTTC.

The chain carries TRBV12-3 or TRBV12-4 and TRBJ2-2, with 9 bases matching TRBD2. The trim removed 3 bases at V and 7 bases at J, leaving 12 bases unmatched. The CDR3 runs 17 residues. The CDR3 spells CASSFSASGKVSGELFF. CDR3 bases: TGTGCCAGCAGTTTCTCGGCTAGCGGGAAAGTCAGCGGGGAGCTGTTTTTT.

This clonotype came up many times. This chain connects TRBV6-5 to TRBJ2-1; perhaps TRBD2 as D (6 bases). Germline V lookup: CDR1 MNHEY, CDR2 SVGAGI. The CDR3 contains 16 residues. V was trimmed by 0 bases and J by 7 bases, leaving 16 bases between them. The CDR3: CASSYSSGVRGNEQFF. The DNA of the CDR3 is TGTGCCAGCAGTTACTCTTCGGGCGTCCGGGGGAATGAGCAGTTCTTC.

The CDR3 protein is CASSRGLAGGYNEQFF. CDR3 DNA sequence: TGTGCCAGCAGCCGCGGACTAGCGGGAGGGTACAATGAGCAGTTCTTC. The chain employs TRBV6-2 or TRBV6-3 and TRBJ2-1; TRBD2 aligns across 15 bases. The CDR3 totals 16 residues. The germline V gene has CDR1 MNHEY and CDR2 SVGEGT. J gave up 4 bases and V 6 bases, and 4 bases lay outside the gene matches.

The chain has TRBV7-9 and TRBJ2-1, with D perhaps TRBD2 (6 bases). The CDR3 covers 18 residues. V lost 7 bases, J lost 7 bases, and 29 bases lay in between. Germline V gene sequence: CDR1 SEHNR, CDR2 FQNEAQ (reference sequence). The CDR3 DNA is TGTGCCAGCACCCCCGGCGGCGTGGGGACTCTCAGTAGGAATGAGCAGTTCTTC. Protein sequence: CASTPGGVGTLSRNEQFF.

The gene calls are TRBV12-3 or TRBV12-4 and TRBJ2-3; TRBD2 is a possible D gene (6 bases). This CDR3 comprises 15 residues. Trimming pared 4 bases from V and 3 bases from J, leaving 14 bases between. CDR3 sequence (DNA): TGTGCCAGCAGTTGGCTAGTGGGAGGTACAGATACGCAGTATTTT. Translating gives CASSWLVGGTDTQYF.

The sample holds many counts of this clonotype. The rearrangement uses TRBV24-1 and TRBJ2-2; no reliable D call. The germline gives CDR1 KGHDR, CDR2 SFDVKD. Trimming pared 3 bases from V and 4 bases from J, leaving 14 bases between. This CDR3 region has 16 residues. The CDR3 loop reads CATSDGKKRITGELFF. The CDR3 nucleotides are TGTGCCACCAGTGATGGGAAAAAAAGAATCACCGGGGAGCTGTTTTTT.

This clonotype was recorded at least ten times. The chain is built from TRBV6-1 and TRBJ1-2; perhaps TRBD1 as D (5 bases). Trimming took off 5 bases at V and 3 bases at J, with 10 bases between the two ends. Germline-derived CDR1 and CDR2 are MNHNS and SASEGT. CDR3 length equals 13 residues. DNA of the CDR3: TGTGCCAGCAGTAAACAGGCCCACTATGGCTACACCTTC. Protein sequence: CASSKQAHYGYTF.

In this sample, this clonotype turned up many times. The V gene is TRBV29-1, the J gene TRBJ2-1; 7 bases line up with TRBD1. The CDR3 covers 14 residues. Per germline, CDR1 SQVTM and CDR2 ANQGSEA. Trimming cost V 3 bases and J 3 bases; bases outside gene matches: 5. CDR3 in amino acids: CSVDRGRSYNEQFF. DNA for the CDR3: TGCAGCGTTGACAGGGGGAGAAGCTACAATGAGCAGTTCTTC.

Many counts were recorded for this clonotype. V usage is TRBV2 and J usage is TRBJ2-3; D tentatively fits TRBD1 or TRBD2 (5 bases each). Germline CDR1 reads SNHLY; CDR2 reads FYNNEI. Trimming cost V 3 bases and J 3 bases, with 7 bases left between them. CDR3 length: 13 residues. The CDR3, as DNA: TGTGCCAGCAGTGACTGGGGGACAGATACGCAGTATTTT. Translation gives CASSDWGTDTQYF.

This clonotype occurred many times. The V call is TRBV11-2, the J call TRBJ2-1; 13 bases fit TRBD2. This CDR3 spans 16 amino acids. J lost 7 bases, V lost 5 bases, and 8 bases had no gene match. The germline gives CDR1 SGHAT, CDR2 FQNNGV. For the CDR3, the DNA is TGTGCCAGCAGCCAGCCTGGGACTAGCGGGAAAAATGAGCAGTTCTTC. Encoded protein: CASSQPGTSGKNEQFF.

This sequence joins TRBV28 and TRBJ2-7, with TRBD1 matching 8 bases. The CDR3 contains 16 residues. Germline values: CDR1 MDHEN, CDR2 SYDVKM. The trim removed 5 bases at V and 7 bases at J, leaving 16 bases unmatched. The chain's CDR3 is CASSPMQGRGRKEQYF. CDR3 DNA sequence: TGTGCCAGCAGTCCTATGCAGGGCAGGGGGCGGAAGGAGCAGTACTTC.

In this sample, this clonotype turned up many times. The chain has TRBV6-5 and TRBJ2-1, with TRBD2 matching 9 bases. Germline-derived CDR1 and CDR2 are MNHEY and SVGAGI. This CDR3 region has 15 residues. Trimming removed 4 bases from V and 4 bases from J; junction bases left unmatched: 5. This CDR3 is CASSFPGLAYNEQFF. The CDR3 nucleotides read TGTGCCAGCAGTTTTCCGGGACTAGCTTACAATGAGCAGTTCTTC.

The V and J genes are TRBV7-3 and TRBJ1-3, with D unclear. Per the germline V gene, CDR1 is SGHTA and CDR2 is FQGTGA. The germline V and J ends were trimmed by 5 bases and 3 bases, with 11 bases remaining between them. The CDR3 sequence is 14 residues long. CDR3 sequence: CASSPGFGGNTIYF. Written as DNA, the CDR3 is TGTGCCAGCAGCCCGGGATTTGGTGGAAACACCATATATTTT. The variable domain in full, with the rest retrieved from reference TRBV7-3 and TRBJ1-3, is GAGVSQTPSNKVTEKGKYVELRCDPISGHTALYWYRQSLGQGPEFLIYFQGTGAADDSGLPNDRFFAVRPEGSVSTLKIQRTERGDSAVYLCASSPGFGGNTIYFGEGSWLTVV.